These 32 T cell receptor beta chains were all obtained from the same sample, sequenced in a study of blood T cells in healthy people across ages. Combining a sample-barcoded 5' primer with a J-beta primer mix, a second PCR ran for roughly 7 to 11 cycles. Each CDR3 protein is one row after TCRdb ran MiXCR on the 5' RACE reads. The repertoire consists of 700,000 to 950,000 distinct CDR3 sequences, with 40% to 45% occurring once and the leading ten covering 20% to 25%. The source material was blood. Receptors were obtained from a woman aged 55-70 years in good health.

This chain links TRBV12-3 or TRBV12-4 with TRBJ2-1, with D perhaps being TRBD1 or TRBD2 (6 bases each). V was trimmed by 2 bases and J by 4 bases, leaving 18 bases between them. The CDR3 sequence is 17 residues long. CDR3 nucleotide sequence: TGTGCCAGCAGTTTAATCGTGGGGGCGGGGTTTTACAATGAGCAGTTCTTC. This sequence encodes CASSLIVGAGFYNEQFF.

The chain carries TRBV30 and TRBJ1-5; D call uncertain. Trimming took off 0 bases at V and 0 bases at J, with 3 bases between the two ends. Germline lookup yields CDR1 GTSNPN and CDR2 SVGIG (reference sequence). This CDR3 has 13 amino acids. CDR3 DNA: TGTGCCTGGAGTGTAATTAGCAATCAGCCCCAGCATTTT. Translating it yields CAWSVISNQPQHF.

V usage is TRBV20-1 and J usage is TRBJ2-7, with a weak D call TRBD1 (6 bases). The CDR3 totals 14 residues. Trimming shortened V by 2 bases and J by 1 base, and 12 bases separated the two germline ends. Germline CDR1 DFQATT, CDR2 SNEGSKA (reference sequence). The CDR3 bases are TGCAGTGCTAGATCGGACAGAACTTCCTACGAGCAGTACTTC. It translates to CSARSDRTSYEQYF.

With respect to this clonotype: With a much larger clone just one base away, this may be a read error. DNA of the CDR3: TGTGCCAGCAGTTCGCGACAGGGCTCCTACAATGAGCGGTTCTTC. Its translation is CASSSRQGSYNERFF. V usage is TRBV12-3 or TRBV12-4 and J usage is TRBJ2-1, with 7 bases fitting TRBD1. The CDR3 has 15 amino acids.

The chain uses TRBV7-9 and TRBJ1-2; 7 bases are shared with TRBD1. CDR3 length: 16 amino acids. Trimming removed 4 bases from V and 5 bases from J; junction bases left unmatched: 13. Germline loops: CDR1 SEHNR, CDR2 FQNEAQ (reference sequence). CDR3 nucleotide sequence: TGTGCCAGCAGCTCGGACAGGATGGCGGGTTTTTATGGCTACACCTTC. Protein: CASSSDRMAGFYGYTF.

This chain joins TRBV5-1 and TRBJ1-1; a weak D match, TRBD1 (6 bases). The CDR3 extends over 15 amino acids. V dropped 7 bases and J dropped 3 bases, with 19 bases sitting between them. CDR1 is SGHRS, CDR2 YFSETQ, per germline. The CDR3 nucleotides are TGCGCCAGCGGCACCAGTACAGGGTCGGACACTGAAGCTTTCTTT. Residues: CASGTSTGSDTEAFF. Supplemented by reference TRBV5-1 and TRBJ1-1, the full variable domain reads KAGVTQTPRYLIKTRGQQVTLSCSPISGHRSVSWYQQTPGQGLQFLFEYFSETQRNKGNFPGRFSGRQFSNSRSEMNVSTLELGDSALYLCASGTSTGSDTEAFFGQGTRLTVV.

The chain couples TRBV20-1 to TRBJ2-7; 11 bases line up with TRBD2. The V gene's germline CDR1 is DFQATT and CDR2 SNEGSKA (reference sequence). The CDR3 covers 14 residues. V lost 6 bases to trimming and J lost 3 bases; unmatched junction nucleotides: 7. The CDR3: CSAQLAGDYYEQYF. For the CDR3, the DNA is TGCAGTGCCCAACTAGCGGGAGACTACTACGAGCAGTACTTC.

CDR3 amino acids: CASSDGTGQETQYF. In nucleotides, the CDR3 is TGTGCCAGCAGCGATGGGACGGGGCAAGAGACCCAGTACTTC. This rearrangement joins TRBV7-2 to TRBJ2-5, with D perhaps TRBD1 or TRBD2 (5 bases each). CDR1 SGHTA and CDR2 FQGNSA come from the germline V gene. The CDR3 spans 14 residues. V lost 5 bases, J lost 2 bases, and 12 bases lay in between.

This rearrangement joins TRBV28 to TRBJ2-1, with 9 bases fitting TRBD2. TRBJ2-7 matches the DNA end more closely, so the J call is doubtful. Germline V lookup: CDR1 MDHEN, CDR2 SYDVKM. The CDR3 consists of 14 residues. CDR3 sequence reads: CASDSGSSRNEQYF. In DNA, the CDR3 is TGTGCCAGCGATAGCGGGAGCTCTCGCAATGAGCAGTACTTC.

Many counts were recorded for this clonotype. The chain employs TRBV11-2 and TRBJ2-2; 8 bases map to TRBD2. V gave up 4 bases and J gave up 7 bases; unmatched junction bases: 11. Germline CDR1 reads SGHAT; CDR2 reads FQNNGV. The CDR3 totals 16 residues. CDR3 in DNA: TGTGCCAGCAGCTCATCTCTCAGCGGGGGTGACGGGGAGCTGTTTTTT. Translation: CASSSSLSGGDGELFF.

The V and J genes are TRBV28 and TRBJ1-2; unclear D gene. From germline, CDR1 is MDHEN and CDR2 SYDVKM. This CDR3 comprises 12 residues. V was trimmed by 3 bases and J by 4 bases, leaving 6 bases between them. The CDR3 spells CASSFGFYGYTF. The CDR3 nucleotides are TGTGCCAGCAGTTTCGGGTTCTATGGCTACACCTTC.

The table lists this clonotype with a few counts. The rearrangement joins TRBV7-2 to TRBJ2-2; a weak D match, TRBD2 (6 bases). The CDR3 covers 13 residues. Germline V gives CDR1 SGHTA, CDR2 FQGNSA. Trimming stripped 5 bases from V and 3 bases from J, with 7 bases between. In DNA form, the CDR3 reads TGTGCCAGCAGCCGGGGGTACACCGGGGAGCTGTTTTTT. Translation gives CASSRGYTGELFF.

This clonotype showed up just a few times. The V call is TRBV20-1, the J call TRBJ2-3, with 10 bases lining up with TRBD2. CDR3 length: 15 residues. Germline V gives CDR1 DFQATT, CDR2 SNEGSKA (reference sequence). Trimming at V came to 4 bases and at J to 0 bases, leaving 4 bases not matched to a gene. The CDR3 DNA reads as TGCAGTGCTACCAGGACTAGCGGAAGCACAGATACGCAGTATTTT. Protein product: CSATRTSGSTDTQYF.

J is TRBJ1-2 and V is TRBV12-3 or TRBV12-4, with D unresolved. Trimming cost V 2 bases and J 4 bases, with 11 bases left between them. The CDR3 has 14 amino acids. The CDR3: CASSLLEYGYGYTF. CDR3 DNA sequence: TGTGCCAGCAGTTTACTGGAATACGGCTATGGCTACACCTTC.

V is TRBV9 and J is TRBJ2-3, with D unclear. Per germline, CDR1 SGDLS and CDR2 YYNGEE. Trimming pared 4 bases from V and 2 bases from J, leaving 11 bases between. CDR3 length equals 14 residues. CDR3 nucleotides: TGTGCCAGCAGCCCTCGGACCCACACAGATACGCAGTATTTT. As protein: CASSPRTHTDTQYF.

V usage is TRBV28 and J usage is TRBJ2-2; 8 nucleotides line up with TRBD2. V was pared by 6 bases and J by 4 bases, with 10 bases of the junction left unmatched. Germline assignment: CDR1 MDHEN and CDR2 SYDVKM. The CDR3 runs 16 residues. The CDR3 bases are TGTGCCAGCAGCTCGAGCGGGAGTTTGAGCACCGGGGAGCTGTTTTTT. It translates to CASSSSGSLSTGELFF.

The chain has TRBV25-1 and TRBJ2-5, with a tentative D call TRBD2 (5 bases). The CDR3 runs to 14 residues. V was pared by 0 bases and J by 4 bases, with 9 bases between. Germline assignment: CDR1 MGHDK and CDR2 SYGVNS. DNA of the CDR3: TGTGCCAGCAGTGAATATCGGGGTAGAGAGACCCAGTACTTC. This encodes CASSEYRGRETQYF.

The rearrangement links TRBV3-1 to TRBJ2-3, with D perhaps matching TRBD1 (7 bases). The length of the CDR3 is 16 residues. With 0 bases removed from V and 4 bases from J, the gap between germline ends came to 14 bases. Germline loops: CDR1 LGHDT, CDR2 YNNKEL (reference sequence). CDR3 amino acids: CASSQDVQGGSDTQYF. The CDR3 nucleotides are TGTGCCAGCAGCCAAGATGTGCAGGGGGGTTCAGATACGCAGTATTTT.

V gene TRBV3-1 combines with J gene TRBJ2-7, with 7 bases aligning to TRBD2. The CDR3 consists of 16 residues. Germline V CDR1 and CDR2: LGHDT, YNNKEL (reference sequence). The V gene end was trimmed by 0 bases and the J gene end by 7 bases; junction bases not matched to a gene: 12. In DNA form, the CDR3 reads TGTGCCAGCAGCCAAGAAACGGGGGGATACTACAATGAGCAGTACTTC. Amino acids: CASSQETGGYYNEQYF.

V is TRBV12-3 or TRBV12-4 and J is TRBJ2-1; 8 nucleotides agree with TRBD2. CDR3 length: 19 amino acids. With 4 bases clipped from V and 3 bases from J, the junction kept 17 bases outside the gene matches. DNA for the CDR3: TGTGCCAGCAGTTCCACCCGATACGCTAGCGGGCCGTTCTACAATGAGCAGTTCTTC. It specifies CASSSTRYASGPFYNEQFF.

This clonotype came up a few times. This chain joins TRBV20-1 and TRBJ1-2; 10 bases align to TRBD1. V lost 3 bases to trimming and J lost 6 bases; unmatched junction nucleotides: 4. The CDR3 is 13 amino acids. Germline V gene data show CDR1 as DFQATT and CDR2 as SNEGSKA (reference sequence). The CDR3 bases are TGCAGTGCTAGGTGGGGGACAGGGGATGGCTACACCTTC. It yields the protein CSARWGTGDGYTF.

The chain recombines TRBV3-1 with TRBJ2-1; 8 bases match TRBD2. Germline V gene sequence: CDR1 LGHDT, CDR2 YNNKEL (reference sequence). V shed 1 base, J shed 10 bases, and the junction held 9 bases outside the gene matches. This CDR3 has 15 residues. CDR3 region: CASSQASTSGYEQFF. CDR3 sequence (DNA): TGTGCCAGCAGCCAAGCTAGCACTAGCGGCTACGAGCAGTTCTTC.

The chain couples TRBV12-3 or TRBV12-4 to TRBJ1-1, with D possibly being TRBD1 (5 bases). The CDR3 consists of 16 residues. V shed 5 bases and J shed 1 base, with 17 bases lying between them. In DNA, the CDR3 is TGTGCCAGCAGTAAACACCCCGGGACGGAGAACACTGAAGCTTTCTTT. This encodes CASSKHPGTENTEAFF.

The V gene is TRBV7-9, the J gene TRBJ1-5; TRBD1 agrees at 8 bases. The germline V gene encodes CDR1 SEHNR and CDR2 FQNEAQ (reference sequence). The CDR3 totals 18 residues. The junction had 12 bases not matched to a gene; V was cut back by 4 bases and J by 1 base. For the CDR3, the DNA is TGTGCCAGCAGCTCCACCTCCCTGGACAGGGAGAGCAATCAGCCCCAGCATTTT. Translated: CASSSTSLDRESNQPQHF.

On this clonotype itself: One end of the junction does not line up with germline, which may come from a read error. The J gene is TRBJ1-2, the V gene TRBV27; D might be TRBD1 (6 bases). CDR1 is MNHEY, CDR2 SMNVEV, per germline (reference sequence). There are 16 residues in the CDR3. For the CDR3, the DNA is TGTGCCAGCGCCTTTTCCGGCCAGGGGCGCAACTATGGCTGCACCTTC. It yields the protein CASAFSGQGRNYGCTF.

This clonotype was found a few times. CDR3: CASSLVLGRQAFF. The DNA for the CDR3 is TGTGCCAGCAGCTTAGTGTTAGGTCGGCAAGCTTTCTTT. This chain uses TRBV7-2 with TRBJ1-1; D is uncertain. Germline values: CDR1 SGHTA, CDR2 FQGNSA. The CDR3 runs 13 residues. Trimming took 1 base from V and 9 from J, leaving 12 bases between them.

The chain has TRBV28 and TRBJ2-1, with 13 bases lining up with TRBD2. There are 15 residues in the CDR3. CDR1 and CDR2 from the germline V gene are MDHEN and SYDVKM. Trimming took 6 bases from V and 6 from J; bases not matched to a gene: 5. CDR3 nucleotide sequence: TGTGCCAGCAGCACTAGCGGGGGGGGATTCAATGAGCAGTTCTTC. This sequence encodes CASSTSGGGFNEQFF.

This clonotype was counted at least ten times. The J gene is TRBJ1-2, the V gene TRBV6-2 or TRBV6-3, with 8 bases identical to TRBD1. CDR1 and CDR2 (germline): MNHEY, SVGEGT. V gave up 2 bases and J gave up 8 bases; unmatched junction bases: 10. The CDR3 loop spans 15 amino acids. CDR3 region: CASSYPTGVPQGYTF. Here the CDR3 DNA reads TGTGCCAGCAGTTACCCGACAGGGGTCCCGCAAGGCTACACCTTC.

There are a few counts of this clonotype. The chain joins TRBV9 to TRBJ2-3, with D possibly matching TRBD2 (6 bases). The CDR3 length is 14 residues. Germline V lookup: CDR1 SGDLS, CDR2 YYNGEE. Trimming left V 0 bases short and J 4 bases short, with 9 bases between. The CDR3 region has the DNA TGTGCCAGCAGCGTAGTAGGGGAGGCAGATACGCAGTATTTT. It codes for CASSVVGEADTQYF.

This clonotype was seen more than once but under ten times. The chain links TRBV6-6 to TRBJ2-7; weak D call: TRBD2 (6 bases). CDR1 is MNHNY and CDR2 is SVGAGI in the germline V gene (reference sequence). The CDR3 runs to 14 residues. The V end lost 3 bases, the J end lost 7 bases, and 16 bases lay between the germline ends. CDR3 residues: CASSYGFHAGEQYF. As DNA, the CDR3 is TGTGCCAGCAGTTATGGGTTTCACGCGGGGGAGCAGTACTTC.

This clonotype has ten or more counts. This chain's CDR3 is CASSIGGQYGYTF. For the CDR3, the DNA is TGTGCCAGCAGCATCGGTGGACAGTATGGCTACACCTTC. The chain uses TRBV12-3 or TRBV12-4 and TRBJ1-2, with D tentatively TRBD1 (6 bases). Between the trimmed V and J ends, which lost 6 bases and 5 bases, there was a span of 13 bases. CDR3 length: 13 amino acids.

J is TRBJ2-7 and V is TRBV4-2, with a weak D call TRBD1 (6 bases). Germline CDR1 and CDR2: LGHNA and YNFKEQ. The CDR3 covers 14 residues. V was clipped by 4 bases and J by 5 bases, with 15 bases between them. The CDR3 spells CASSRRDKTHEQYF. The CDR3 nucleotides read TGTGCCAGCAGCCGACGGGACAAGACCCACGAGCAGTACTTC.